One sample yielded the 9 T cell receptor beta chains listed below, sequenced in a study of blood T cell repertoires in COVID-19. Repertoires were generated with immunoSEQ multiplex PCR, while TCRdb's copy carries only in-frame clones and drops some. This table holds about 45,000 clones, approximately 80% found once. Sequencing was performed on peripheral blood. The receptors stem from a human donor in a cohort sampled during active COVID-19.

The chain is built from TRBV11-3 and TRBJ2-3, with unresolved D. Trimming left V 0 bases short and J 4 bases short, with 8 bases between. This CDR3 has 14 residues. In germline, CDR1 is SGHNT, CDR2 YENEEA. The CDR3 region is CASSLDPSADTQYF. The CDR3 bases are TGTGCCAGCAGCTTAGACCCCTCCGCAGATACGCAGTATTTT.

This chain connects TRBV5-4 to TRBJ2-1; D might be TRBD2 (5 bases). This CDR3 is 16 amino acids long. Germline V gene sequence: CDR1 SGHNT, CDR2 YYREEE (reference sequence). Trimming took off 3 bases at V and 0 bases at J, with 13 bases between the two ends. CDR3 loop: CASSSGLQNSYNEQFF. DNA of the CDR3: TGTGCCAGCAGCTCGGGGTTACAAAACTCCTACAATGAGCAGTTCTTC.

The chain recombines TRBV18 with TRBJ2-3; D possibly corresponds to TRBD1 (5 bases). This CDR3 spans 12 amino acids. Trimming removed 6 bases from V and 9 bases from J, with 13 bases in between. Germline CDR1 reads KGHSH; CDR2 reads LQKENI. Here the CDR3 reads CASSPDSNTQYF. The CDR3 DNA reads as TGTGCCAGCTCCCCTGACAGCAACACGCAGTATTTT.

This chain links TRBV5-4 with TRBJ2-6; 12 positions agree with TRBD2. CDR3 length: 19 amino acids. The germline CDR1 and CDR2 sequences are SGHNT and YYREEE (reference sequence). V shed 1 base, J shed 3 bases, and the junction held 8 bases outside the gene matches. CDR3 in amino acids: CASSLIIGLAGIGANVLTF. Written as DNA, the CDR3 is TGTGCCAGCAGCTTGATTATTGGACTAGCGGGAATTGGGGCCAACGTCCTGACTTTC.

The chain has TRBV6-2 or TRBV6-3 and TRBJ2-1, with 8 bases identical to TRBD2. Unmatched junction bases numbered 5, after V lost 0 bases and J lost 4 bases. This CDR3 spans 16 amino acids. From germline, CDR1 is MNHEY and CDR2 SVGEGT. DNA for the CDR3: TGTGCCAGCAGTTACTCCCCTACTAGCGGATACAATGAGCAGTTCTTC. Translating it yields CASSYSPTSGYNEQFF.

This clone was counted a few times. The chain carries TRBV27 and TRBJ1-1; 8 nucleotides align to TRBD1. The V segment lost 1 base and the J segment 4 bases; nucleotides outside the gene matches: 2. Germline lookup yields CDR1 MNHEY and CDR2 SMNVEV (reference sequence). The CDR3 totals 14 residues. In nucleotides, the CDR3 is TGTGCCAGCAGTTTATGGCAGGGGGCCACTGAAGCTTTCTTT. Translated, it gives CASSLWQGATEAFF.

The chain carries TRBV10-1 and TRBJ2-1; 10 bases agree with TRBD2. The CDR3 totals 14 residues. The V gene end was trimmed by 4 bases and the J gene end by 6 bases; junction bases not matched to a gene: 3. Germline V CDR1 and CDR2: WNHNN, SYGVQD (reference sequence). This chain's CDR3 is CASSGASGGNEQFF. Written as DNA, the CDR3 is TGCGCCAGCAGTGGGGCTAGCGGGGGCAATGAGCAGTTCTTC.

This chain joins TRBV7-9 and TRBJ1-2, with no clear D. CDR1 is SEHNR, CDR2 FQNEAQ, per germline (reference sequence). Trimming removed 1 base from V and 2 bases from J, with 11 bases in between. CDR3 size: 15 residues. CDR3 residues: CASSLDTEINYGYTF. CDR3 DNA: TGTGCCAGCAGCTTAGATACAGAAATCAACTATGGCTACACCTTC.

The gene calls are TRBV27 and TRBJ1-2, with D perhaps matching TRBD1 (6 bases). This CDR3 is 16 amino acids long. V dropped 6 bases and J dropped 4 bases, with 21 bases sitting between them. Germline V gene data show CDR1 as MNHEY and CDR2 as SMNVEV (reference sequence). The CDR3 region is CASSSSRDNLLYGYTF. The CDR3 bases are TGTGCCAGCAGCTCCAGCCGGGACAACCTCCTCTATGGCTACACCTTC.